The rows below give T cell receptor beta chains drawn from one sample of a study of CXCR3-negative and CXCR3-positive naive CD8 T cells. TCRdb derives one entry per CDR3 protein from the 5' RACE reads, leaving out DNA. The listing contains some 150,000 distinct CDR3 sequences. Sequenced material: naive CXCR3+ CD8+ T cells from blood. The receptors here all came from a human donor in good health. Some clones in this sample may be carry-over from other donors' samples. Each CDR3 is given with its conserved first and last residue.

len,j_gene,v_gene,CDR3aa
15,TRBJ2-3,TRBV5-1,CASSEGLAGGDTQYF
14,TRBJ2-7,TRBV12-3/TRBV12-4,CASSQTDRGNEQYF
14,TRBJ2-3,TRBV7-7,CASSSGQGEDTQYF
15,TRBJ2-2,TRBV29-1,CSVVLRAAGAGELFF
14,TRBJ2-2,TRBV10-3,CAISRPGASGELFF
16,TRBJ2-1,TRBV5-1,CASSLELAAPYNEQFF
13,TRBJ1-1,TRBV28,CASSPTPGGVAFF
13,TRBJ1-5,TRBV7-8,CASSLGGIQPQHF
11,TRBJ2-5,TRBV23-1,CASSPHGGGHF
15,TRBJ1-1,TRBV9,CASSVGPVGSTEAFF
13,TRBJ2-7,TRBV6-5,CASSLETSYEQYF
15,TRBJ2-3,TRBV28,CASSLGTASTDTQYF
15,TRBJ2-1,TRBV6-4,CASSASQGAGDEQFF
14,TRBJ2-5,TRBV29-1,CSVEDREGTETQYF
15,TRBJ2-3,TRBV5-1,CASSLAVLATDTQYF
14,TRBJ2-7,TRBV2,CASSPSVWGREQYF
12,TRBJ2-1,TRBV29-1,CSGDGPGGEQFF
16,TRBJ2-1,TRBV4-3,CASSQDRGAAGNEQFF
14,TRBJ2-7,TRBV29-1,CSVEDQSGGSWQYF
17,TRBJ2-1,TRBV5-1,CASSLAVAGAGNNEQFF
16,TRBJ2-7,TRBV5-1,CASSLRQALTGYEQYF
16,TRBJ1-1,TRBV19,CASSIPSTGFNTEAFF
17,TRBJ2-7,TRBV7-8,CASSSYRVGAGSYEQYF
11,TRBJ2-3,TRBV19,CAAAGTSRQYF
14,TRBJ2-3,TRBV12-3/TRBV12-4,CASSAWGGTDTQYF
12,TRBJ1-2,TRBV27,CASRSPVFGYTF
15,TRBJ2-5,TRBV4-1,CASSQTTSGVETQYF
13,TRBJ1-1,TRBV29-1,CSVEEVVRTEAFF
17,TRBJ2-3,TRBV7-2,CASSFALAGGWTDTQYF
16,TRBJ1-5,TRBV12-3/TRBV12-4,CASSSGDRASNQPQHF
14,TRBJ2-7,TRBV2,CASVPGQGGSEQYF
13,TRBJ2-1,TRBV5-5,CASSLVGLDEQFF
15,TRBJ2-1,TRBV5-4,CASRRSGGSYNEQFF
13,TRBJ2-4,TRBV28,CDSCRIAKNIQYF
13,TRBJ2-5,TRBV29-1,CSVDGQGEETQYF
17,TRBJ1-2,TRBV7-9,CASSLAFLEEANYGYTF
15,TRBJ2-7,TRBV28,CASSLPRESSDEQYF
16,TRBJ2-7,TRBV11-2,CASSPTTLAGDYEQYF
14,TRBJ2-1,TRBV7-9,CASISGVSYNEQFF
14,TRBJ2-7,TRBV6-2/TRBV6-3,CASSLDGVSYEQYF
14,TRBJ2-1,TRBV20-1,CSARGVLADNEQFF
16,TRBJ2-1,TRBV4-1,CASSQVDLAGGNEQFF
12,TRBJ2-7,TRBV28,CASSTLYYEQYF
16,TRBJ2-1,TRBV5-5,CASSQGPGQGPNEQFF
18,TRBJ2-2,TRBV15,CATSRDRLAGGLTGELFF
15,TRBJ2-7,TRBV20-1,CSARDAWGKLYEQYF
18,TRBJ2-7,TRBV7-9,CASSSPMGRAGGPYEQYF
15,TRBJ2-3,TRBV15,CATSARDRGTDTQYF
14,TRBJ1-1,TRBV19,CALYRWQVNTEAFF
19,TRBJ2-1,TRBV11-2,CASSLEVGLAALVYNEQFF
12,TRBJ2-7,TRBV12-5,CASGPDWYEQYF
14,TRBJ2-2,TRBV29-1,CSVGQDVRTGELFF
15,TRBJ2-1,TRBV7-3,CASSLALAGYNEQFF